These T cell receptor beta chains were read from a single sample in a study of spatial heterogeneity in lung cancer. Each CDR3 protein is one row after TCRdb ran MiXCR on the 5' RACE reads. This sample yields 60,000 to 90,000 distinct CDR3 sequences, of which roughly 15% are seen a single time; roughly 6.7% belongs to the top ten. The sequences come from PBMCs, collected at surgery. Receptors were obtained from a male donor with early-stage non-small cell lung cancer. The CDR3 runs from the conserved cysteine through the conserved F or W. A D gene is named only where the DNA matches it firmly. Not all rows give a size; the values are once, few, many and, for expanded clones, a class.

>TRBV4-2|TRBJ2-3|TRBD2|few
TGTGCCAGCAGCCAAGAAAATATCGGGACTACATCCACAGATACGCAGTATTTT
CASSQENIGTTSTDTQYF
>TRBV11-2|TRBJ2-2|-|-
TGTGCCAGCAGCTTGGGGTATGGGGAGCTGTTTTTT
CASSLGYGELFF
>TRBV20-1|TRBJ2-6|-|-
TGCAGTGCTAGGATCTCTGGGGCCAACGTCCTGACTTTC
CSARISGANVLTF
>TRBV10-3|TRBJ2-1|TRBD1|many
TGTGCCATCAGTGAGACCCAGGGGGCCCTCAATGAGCAGTTCTTC
CAISETQGALNEQFF
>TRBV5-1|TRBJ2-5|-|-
TGCGCCAGCAAGGGGGGAGACGCGGAGACCCAGTACTTC
CASKGGDAETQYF
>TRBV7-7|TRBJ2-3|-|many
TGTGCCAGCAGCTTAGGACAGCCCACAGATACGCAGTATTTT
CASSLGQPTDTQYF
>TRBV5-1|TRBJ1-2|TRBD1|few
TGCGCCAGCAGCGTGACAGGGACAGCTAACTATGGCTACACCTTC
CASSVTGTANYGYTF
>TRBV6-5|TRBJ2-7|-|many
TGTGCCAGCAGCCGACAGAGCTCCTACGAGCAGTACTTC
CASSRQSSYEQYF
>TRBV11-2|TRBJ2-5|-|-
TGTGCCAGCAGCTCGTGGGAGTACCAAGAGACCCAGTACTTC
CASSSWEYQETQYF
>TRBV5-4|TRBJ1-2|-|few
TGTGCCAGCAGCTTTAGCCTAGCCTATGGCTACACCTTC
CASSFSLAYGYTF
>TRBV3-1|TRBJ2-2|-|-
TGTGCCAGCAGCCTCGGGCCTCCGGGGGCCGGGGAGCTGTTTTTT
CASSLGPPGAGELFF
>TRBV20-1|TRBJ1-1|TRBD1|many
TGCAGTGCCAAGACAGGGGCCACTGAAGCTTTCTTT
CSAKTGATEAFF
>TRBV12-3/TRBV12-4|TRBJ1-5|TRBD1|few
TGTGCCAGCAGTCCCTCGGACAGGGCGGATCAGCCCCAGCATTTT
CASSPSDRADQPQHF
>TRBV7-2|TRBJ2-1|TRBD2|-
TGTGCCAGCAGCCCTATACTAGCGGGAGTTATACATGAGCAGTTCTTC
CASSPILAGVIHEQFF
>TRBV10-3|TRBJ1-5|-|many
TGTGCCATCAGTGAGCAGGCTTTCGGCAATCAGCCCCAGCATTTT
CAISEQAFGNQPQHF
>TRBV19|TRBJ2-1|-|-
TGTGCCAGTAGCCGGGGGCCCAATGAGCAGTTCTTC
CASSRGPNEQFF
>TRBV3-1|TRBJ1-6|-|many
TGTGCCAGCAGCCCCGGACAACCGAATTCACCCCTCCACTTT
CASSPGQPNSPLHF
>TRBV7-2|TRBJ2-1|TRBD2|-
TGTGCCAGCAGCCTCCGGGGCGGGAGGGCCAATAATGAGCAGTTCTTC
CASSLRGGRANNEQFF
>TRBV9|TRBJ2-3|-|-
TGTGCCAGCAGCGTAGTAGCGGATAGCACAGATACGCAGTATTTT
CASSVVADSTDTQYF
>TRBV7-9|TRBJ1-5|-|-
TGTGCCAGCAGCTTAGAAGGGGGAGCGCCCCAGCATTTT
CASSLEGGAPQHF
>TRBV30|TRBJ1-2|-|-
TGTGCCTGGAGTGTAAACTATGGCTACACCTTC
CAWSVNYGYTF
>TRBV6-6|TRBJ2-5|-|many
TGTGCCAGCAGTTATTTCAGTGAAGAGACCCAGTACTTC
CASSYFSEETQYF
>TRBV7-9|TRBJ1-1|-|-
TGTGCCAGCAGCTACGACGCTGCCACTGAAGCTTTCTTT
CASSYDAATEAFF
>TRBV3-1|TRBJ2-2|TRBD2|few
TGTGCCAGCAGCCTCTCCGGGACTAGCGGGATTTCGAACACCGGGGAGCTGTTTTTT
CASSLSGTSGISNTGELFF
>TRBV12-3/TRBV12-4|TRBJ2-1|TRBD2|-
TGTGCCAGCAGTTTCGGTTTTGGAGCGGGGGGATACAATGAGCAGTTCTTC
CASSFGFGAGGYNEQFF
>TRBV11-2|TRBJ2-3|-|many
TGTGCCAGCAGCCTCATCGCTTCGGCAGTCTTCCTCGCCGATACGCAGTATTTT
CASSLIASAVFLADTQYF
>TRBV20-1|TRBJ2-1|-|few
TGCAGTGCTAGAGATCGGGTGACCCCGGGGCAGTTCTTC
CSARDRVTPGQFF
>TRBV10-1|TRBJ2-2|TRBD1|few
TGCGCCAGCAGATCCGGGACAGCGAACACCGGGGAGCTGTTTTTT
CASRSGTANTGELFF
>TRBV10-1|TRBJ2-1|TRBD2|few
TGCGCCAGCAGTGAGAGCGGGGCCGCCTACAATGAGCAGTTCTTC
CASSESGAAYNEQFF
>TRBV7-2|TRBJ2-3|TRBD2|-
TGTGCCAGCAGCTTAAGTAGCGGGAGCCCCACAGATACGCAGTATTTT
CASSLSSGSPTDTQYF
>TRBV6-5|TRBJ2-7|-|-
TGTGCCAGCACCGACAACTTCGAGCAGTACTTC
CASTDNFEQYF
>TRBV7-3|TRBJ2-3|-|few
TGTGCCAGCAGCTTAATAGGGAATACTGGTACGCAGTATTTT
CASSLIGNTGTQYF
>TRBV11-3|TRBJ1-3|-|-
TGTGCCAGCAGCTTAGATCGGGCGGACGCTGGAAACACCATATATTTT
CASSLDRADAGNTIYF
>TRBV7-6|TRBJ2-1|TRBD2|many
TGTGCCAGCAGCTTAAGTAGCGGGGGGGTTTCCTACAATGAGCAGTTCTTC
CASSLSSGGVSYNEQFF
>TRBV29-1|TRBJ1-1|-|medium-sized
TGCAGCGTTGAAATCATATCCAAGGCTTTCTTT
CSVEIISKAFF
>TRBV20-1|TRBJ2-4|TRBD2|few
TGCAGTGCTCGACCAGCGGGAGCGGTGAACATTCAGTACTTC
CSARPAGAVNIQYF
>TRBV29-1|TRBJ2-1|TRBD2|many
TGCAGCGTTGGGGGACTAGCGGGAGTCTATGAGCAGTTCTTC
CSVGGLAGVYEQFF
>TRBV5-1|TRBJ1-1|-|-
TGCGCCAGCAGCTTGGTAGCAGGGTATGGTGAAGCTTTCTTT
CASSLVAGYGEAFF
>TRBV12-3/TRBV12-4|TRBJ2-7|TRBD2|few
TGTGCCAGCAGTTTAAGACTAGCGGGAGCCGAGCAGTACTTC
CASSLRLAGAEQYF
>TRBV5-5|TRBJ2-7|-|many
TGTGCCAGCACCACCCCGGGGCAGTACGAGCAGTACTTC
CASTTPGQYEQYF
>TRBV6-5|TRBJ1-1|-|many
TGTGCCAGCAGGGAGGTGGGACGTCGAGCTTTCTTT
CASREVGRRAFF
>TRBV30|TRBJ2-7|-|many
TGTGCCTGGAGTGAAGGGACGGGCGAGCAGTACTTC
CAWSEGTGEQYF
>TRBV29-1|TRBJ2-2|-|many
TGCAGCGTTGCGTCGAACACCGGGGAGCTGTTTTTT
CSVASNTGELFF
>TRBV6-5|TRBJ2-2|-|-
TGTGCCACCAACCCGGCCGGCGGGGAGCTGTTTTTT
CATNPAGGELFF
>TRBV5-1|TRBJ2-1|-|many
TGCGCCAGCAGCGGGGAATACTACAATGAGCAGTTCTTC
CASSGEYYNEQFF